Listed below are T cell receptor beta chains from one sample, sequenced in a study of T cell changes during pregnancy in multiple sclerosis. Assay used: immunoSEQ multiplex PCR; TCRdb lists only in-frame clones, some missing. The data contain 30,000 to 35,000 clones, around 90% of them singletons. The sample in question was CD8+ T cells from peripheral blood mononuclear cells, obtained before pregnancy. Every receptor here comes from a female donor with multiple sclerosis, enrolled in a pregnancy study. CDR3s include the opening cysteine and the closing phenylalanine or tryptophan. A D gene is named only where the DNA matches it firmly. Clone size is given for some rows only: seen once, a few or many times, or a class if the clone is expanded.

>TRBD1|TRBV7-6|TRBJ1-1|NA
CASSDGQGTVTEAFF
TGTGCCAGCAGCGACGGACAGGGGACGGTCACTGAAGCTTTCTTT
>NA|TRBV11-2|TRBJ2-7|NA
CASSSPGTTYF
TGTGCCAGCAGCTCCCCCGGGACAACTTACTTC
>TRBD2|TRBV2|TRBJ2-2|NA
CASSPGLTNTGELFF
TGTGCCAGCAGCCCGGGACTAACGAACACCGGGGAGCTGTTTTTT
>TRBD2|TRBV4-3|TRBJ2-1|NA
CASSQDWGGEDNEQFF
TGCGCCAGCAGCCAAGATTGGGGGGGAGAGGACAATGAGCAGTTCTTC
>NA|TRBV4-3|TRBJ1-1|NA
CASSQVLGQEGKEAFF
TGCGCCAGCAGCCAAGTCCTTGGTCAGGAGGGAAAAGAAGCTTTCTTT
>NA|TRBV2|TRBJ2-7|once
CASSEGGAYEQYF
TGTGCCAGCAGTGAAGGGGGGGCCTACGAGCAGTACTTC
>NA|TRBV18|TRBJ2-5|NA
CASSRGRGGLLVTQYF
TGTGCCAGCTCACGTGGCCGAGGGGGATTGTTGGTGACCCAGTACTTC
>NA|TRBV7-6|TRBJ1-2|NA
CASSLGSGFDYGYTF
TGTGCCAGCAGCTTAGGGTCAGGGTTCGACTATGGCTACACCTTC
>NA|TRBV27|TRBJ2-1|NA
CASNGGRNNEQFF
TGTGCCAGCAACGGGGGACGCAACAATGAGCAGTTCTTC
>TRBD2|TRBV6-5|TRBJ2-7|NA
CASSYTAGTSGYEQYF
TGTGCCAGCAGTTACACGGCCGGGACTAGCGGGTACGAGCAGTACTTC
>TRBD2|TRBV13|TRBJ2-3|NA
CASSFSGGFTDTQYF
TGTGCCAGCAGCTTTAGCGGGGGGTTCACAGATACGCAGTATTTT
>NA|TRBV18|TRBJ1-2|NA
CASSPPNRDGYTF
TGTGCCAGCTCCCCTCCAAACAGGGATGGCTACACCTTC
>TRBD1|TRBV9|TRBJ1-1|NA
CASSVGQGTEAFF
TGTGCCAGCAGCGTAGGACAGGGAACTGAAGCTTTCTTT
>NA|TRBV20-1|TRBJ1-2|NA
CSAFYGYTF
TGCAGTGCCTTTTATGGCTACACCTTC
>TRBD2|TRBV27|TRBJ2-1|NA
CASSPGLAANEQFF
TGTGCCAGCAGTCCGGGACTAGCGGCCAATGAGCAGTTCTTC
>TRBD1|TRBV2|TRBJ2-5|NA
CASSEGHRGDKETQYF
TGTGCCAGCAGTGAAGGGCACAGGGGGGATAAAGAGACCCAGTACTTC
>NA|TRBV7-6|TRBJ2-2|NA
CASSLATWVQGNTGELFF
TGTGCCAGCAGCTTAGCGACCTGGGTACAGGGTAACACCGGGGAGCTGTTTTTT
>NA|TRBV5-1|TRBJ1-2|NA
CASSSSGGGYTF
TGCGCCAGCAGTTCCTCAGGTGGTGGCTACACCTTC
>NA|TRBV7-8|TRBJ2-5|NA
CASSPRLLGLETQYF
TGTGCCAGCAGCCCCCGACTATTGGGTTTAGAGACCCAGTACTTC
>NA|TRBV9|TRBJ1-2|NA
CASSVEAGGYGYTF
TGTGCCAGCAGCGTAGAAGCGGGAGGCTATGGCTACACCTTC
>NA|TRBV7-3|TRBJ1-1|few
CASSPRAGRTEAFF
TGTGCCAGCAGCCCACGGGCCGGGAGGACTGAAGCTTTCTTT
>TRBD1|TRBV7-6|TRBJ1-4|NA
CASSLGTGTGSEKLFF
TGTGCCAGCAGCTTAGGGACCGGGACAGGGAGTGAAAAACTGTTTTTT
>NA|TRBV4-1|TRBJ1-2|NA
CASSQEGRIPQWGYTF
TGCGCCAGCAGCCAAGAGGGGCGCATACCCCAGTGGGGCTACACCTTC
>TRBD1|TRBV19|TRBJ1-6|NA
CASSPGTGPSYNSPLHF
TGTGCCAGTAGTCCGGGGACAGGGCCTTCCTATAATTCACCCCTCCACTTT
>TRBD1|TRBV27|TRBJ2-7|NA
CASRTGGDYEQYF
TGTGCCAGCAGGACAGGGGGCGACTACGAGCAGTACTTC
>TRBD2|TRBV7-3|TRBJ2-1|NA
CASSLRGAGNEQFF
TGTGCCAGCAGCTTGCGGGGGGCGGGAAATGAGCAGTTCTTC
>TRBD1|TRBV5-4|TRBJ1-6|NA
CASSWNDRGDSPLHF
TGTGCCAGCAGCTGGAACGACAGGGGTGATTCACCCCTCCACTTT
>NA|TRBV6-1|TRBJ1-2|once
CASSAVGASYGYTF
TGTGCCAGCAGTGCGGTCGGTGCCTCTTATGGCTACACCTTC
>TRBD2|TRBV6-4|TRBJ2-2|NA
CASSAPSGGSHTGELFF
TGTGCCAGCAGTGCCCCTAGCGGGGGGTCTCACACCGGGGAGCTGTTTTTT
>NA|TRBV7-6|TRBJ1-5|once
CASSLGGDRRNQPQHF
TGTGCCAGCAGCTTAGGCGGAGACAGGCGCAATCAGCCCCAGCATTTT
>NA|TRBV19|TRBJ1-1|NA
CASSTQSWDTGTEAFF
TGTGCCAGTAGTACCCAGAGTTGGGACACTGGAACTGAAGCTTTCTTT
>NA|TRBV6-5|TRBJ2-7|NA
CASSYGTGYEQYF
TGTGCCAGCAGTTACGGGACTGGCTACGAGCAGTACTTC
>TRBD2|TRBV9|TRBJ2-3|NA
CASSGRIAGHSTDTQYF
TGTGCCAGCAGCGGACGAATAGCGGGACATAGCACAGATACGCAGTATTTT
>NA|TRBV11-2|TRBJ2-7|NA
CASSQGGTSTYEQYF
TGTGCCAGCAGCCAGGGGGGGACTAGTACCTACGAGCAGTACTTC
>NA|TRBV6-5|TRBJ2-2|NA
CASSYGTANTGELFF
TGTGCCAGCAGTTACGGGACTGCGAACACCGGGGAGCTGTTTTTT
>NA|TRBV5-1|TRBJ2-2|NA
CASSFWTANTGELFF
TGCGCCAGCAGCTTCTGGACAGCGAACACCGGGGAGCTGTTTTTT
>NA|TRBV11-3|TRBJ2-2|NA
CASSTRSRGRDTGELFF
TGTGCCAGCAGCACCCGATCAAGGGGCAGAGACACCGGGGAGCTGTTTTTT
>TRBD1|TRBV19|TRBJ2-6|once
CASSSQGDSGANVLTF
TGTGCCAGTAGTTCACAGGGGGACTCTGGGGCCAACGTCCTGACTTTC
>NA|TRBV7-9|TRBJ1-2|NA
CASSSVSVLGYTF
TGTGCCAGCAGCTCCGTCTCGGTTTTAGGCTACACCTTC
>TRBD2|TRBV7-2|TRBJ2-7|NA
CASSRGASGGAYEQYF
TGTGCCAGCAGCAGGGGGGCGAGCGGGGGGGCCTACGAGCAGTACTTC
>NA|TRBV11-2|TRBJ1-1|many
CASSPLLPVLNTEAFF
TGTGCCAGCAGCCCTCTCCTTCCCGTTCTTAACACTGAAGCTTTCTTT
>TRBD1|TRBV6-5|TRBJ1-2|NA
CASSPDRGWGYTF
TGTGCCAGCAGCCCAGACAGGGGGTGGGGCTACACCTTC
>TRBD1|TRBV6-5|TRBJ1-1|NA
CASTTGGDGTEAFF
TGTGCCAGCACCACAGGGGGCGACGGCACTGAAGCTTTCTTT
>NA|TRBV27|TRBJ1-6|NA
CASRERQVVGYNSPLHF
TGTGCCAGCAGGGAGCGACAGGTGGTCGGGTATAATTCACCCCTCCACTTT
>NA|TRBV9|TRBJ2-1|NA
CASSVSDGNNEQFF
TGTGCCAGCAGCGTCAGCGACGGCAACAATGAGCAGTTCTTC
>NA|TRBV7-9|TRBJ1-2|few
CASSLMGGYGYTF
TGTGCCAGCAGCCTGATGGGGGGCTATGGCTACACCTTC
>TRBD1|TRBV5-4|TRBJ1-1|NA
CASSSRGNRGGTEAFF
TGTGCCAGCAGCTCGAGGGGCAACAGGGGTGGCACTGAAGCTTTCTTT
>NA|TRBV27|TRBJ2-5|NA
CASSSRWTAQETQYF
TGTGCCAGCAGTTCCCGCTGGACAGCGCAAGAGACCCAGTACTTC
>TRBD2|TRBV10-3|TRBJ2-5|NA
CAISERPRTSSLSQYF
TGTGCCATCAGTGAGCGCCCCCGGACTAGCAGTCTCTCCCAGTACTTC
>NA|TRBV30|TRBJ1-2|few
CAWSLDRGGPYGYTF
TGTGCCTGGAGTTTAGACCGGGGAGGGCCCTATGGCTACACCTTC
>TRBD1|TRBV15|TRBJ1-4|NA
CATSRETGTGGEKLFF
TGTGCCACCAGCAGAGAAACCGGGACAGGGGGCGAAAAACTGTTTTTT
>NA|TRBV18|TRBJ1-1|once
CASSPAGLNTEAFF
TGTGCCAGCTCACCGGCAGGGCTGAACACTGAAGCTTTCTTT
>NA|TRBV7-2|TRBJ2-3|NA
CASSLGGTSTDTQYF
TGTGCCAGCAGCTTAGGAGGGACTAGCACAGATACGCAGTATTTT
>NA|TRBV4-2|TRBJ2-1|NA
CASSQESANPYNEQFF
TGTGCCAGCAGCCAAGAAAGTGCTAACCCCTACAATGAGCAGTTCTTC
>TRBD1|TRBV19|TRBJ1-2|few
CASSLRTGALYYGYTF
TGTGCCAGTAGTCTCCGGACAGGGGCGCTGTACTATGGCTACACCTTC